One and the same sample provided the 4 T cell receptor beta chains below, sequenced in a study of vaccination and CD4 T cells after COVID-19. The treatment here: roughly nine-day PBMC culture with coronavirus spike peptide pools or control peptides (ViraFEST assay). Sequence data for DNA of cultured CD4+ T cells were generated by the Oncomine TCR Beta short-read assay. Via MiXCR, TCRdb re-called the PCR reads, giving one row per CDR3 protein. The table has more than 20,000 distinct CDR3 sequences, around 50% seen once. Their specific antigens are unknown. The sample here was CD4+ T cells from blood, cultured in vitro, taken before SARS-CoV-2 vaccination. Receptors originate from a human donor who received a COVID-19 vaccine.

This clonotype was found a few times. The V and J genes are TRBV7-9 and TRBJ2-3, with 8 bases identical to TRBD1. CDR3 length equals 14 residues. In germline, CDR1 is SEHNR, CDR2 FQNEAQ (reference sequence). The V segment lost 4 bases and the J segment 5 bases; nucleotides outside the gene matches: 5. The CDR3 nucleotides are TGTGCCAGCAGCTCCGGACAGGGAGGAGATACGCAGTATTTT. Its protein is CASSSGQGGDTQYF.

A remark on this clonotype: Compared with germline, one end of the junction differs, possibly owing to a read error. The CDR3 here is CASSFLGEEGETQYF. The DNA of the CDR3 is TGTGCCAGCAGCTTCCTCGGCGAAGAGGGAGAGACCCAGTACTTC. The chain links TRBV5-3 to TRBJ2-5; tentative D call: TRBD2 (5 bases). Being an ORF, TRBV5-3 has a function that is uncertain. The CDR3 has 15 residues.

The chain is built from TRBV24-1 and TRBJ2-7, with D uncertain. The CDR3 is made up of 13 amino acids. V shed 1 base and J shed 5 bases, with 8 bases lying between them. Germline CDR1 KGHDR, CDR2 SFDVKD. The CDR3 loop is CATSDFIHNEQYF. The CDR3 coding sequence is TGTGCCACCAGTGATTTTATACACAACGAGCAGTACTTC.

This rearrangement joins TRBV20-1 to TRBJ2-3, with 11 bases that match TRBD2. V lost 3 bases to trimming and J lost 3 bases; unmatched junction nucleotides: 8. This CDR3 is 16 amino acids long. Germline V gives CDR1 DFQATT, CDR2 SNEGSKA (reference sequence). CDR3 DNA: TGCAGTGCTAGGCGCCCGGCTAGCGGGGGGACAGATACGCAGTATTTT. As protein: CSARRPASGGTDTQYF.